In its sample, the clone carrying this T cell receptor (beta chain) was seen a few times. This CDR3 spans 16 amino acids. V gave up 3 bases and J gave up 4 bases; unmatched junction bases: 2. Germline-derived CDR1 and CDR2 are MGHRA and YSYEKL. This record belongs to a study of CD8+CD57+ T cells in acquired aplastic anemia. TCR beta VDJ and CDR3 profiling used genomic DNA as template. Via MiXCR, TCRdb re-called the reads, giving one row per CDR3 protein. The sample has 100,000 to 150,000 distinct CDR3 sequences; about 43% are singletons. Whoever was chosen for sequencing had shown CD8+CD57+ cell expansion by flow cytometry.

Sequenced sample: sorted CD4+, CD8+, or CD8+CD57+ T cells (not recorded which) from PBMCs. This TCR came from a human donor with aplastic anemia. The gene calls are TRBV4-1 and TRBJ2-1; 14 bases map to TRBD2. CDR3 residues: CASSQGLAGVYNEQFF. CDR3 coding DNA: TGCGCCAGCAGCCAGGGACTAGCGGGAGTATACAATGAGCAGTTCTTC.